These 20 T cell receptor beta chains were all obtained from the same sample, sequenced in a study of blood T cell repertoires in COVID-19. Sequencing used immunoSEQ multiplex PCR; TCRdb keeps in-frame clones, though not all of them. The sample contains 200,000 to 250,000 clones, around 84% of which appear only once. The specimen was peripheral blood. Receptors were obtained from a man aged 50-60 years with active or convalescent COVID-19.

V gene TRBV6-5 combines with J gene TRBJ2-2; D is uncertain. V was trimmed by 2 bases and J by 7 bases, leaving 11 bases between them. The CDR3 has 14 amino acids. Germline V gene sequence: CDR1 MNHEY, CDR2 SVGAGI. CDR3 in amino acids: CASSYGPVNGELFF. The CDR3 bases are TGTGCCAGCAGTTACGGGCCGGTAAACGGGGAGCTGTTTTTT.

This clone was seen just once. The genes are TRBV5-4 and TRBJ1-3; 7 bases align to TRBD1. Unmatched junction bases numbered 4, after V lost 4 bases and J lost 0 bases. CDR3 length equals 15 residues. CDR1 is SGHNT and CDR2 is YYREEE in the germline V gene (reference sequence). The CDR3 region has the DNA TGTGCCAGCAGCCCCGGGACAGCCTCTGGAAACACCATATATTTT. It encodes CASSPGTASGNTIYF.

The J gene is TRBJ2-7, the V gene TRBV11-2, with a possible D match to TRBD1 (6 bases). The CDR3 has 14 amino acids. Per germline, CDR1 SGHAT and CDR2 FQNNGV. V lost 6 bases, J lost 2 bases, and 14 bases lay in between. Here the CDR3 DNA reads TGTGCCAGCAGACAGGGCCATCGGCCCTACGAGCAGTACTTC. Translation: CASRQGHRPYEQYF.

V and J are TRBV23-1 and TRBJ2-7; D is possibly TRBD1 (6 bases). TRBV23-1 falls under the ORF class, with uncertain function. This CDR3 is 13 amino acids long. The V and J ends lost 2 bases and 6 bases respectively, with 11 bases between them. The CDR3 DNA reads TGCGCCAGCAGTCAAGACAGGACCTTCGAGCAGTACGTC. Amino acid sequence: CASSQDRTFEQYV.

The chain couples TRBV19 to TRBJ1-2, with 8 nucleotides matching TRBD1. CDR1 and CDR2 from the germline V gene are LNHDA and SQIVND (reference sequence). The CDR3 extends over 17 amino acids. V was pared by 4 bases and J by 5 bases, with 15 bases of the junction left unmatched. In DNA form, the CDR3 reads TGTGCCAGTAGTAATACTGCACAGGGGGGACTTGCTTATGGCTACACCTTC. As protein: CASSNTAQGGLAYGYTF. The full variable domain, in which reference TRBV19 and TRBJ1-2 provide the parts outside the CDR3, is DGGITQSPKYLFRKEGQNVTLSCEQNLNHDAMYWYRQDPGQGLRLIYYSQIVNDFQKGDIAEGYSVSREKKESFPLTVTSAQKNPTAFYLCASSNTAQGGLAYGYTFGSGTRLTVV.

This sequence joins TRBV30 and TRBJ1-1; the match to TRBD1 covers 7 bases. This CDR3 has 12 residues. V gave up 4 bases and J gave up 5 bases; unmatched junction bases: 4. Germline V gene sequence: CDR1 GTSNPN, CDR2 SVGIG (reference sequence). CDR3 sequence (DNA): TGTGCCTGGACGAGACAGGGAACTGAAGCTTTCTTT. Translating it yields CAWTRQGTEAFF.

Only a few counts were recorded for this clone. The chain combines TRBV4-1 with TRBJ1-4; TRBD1 might be the D (5 bases). The CDR3 length is 16 residues. V dropped 0 bases and J dropped 4 bases, with 12 bases sitting between them. CDR1 is MGHRA, CDR2 YSYEKL, per germline. The CDR3 DNA reads TGCGCCAGCAGCCAAGATCTGGGGACTTTTAATGAAAAACTGTTTTTT. This sequence encodes CASSQDLGTFNEKLFF.

The V and J genes are TRBV11-2 and TRBJ2-7; 9 nucleotides align to TRBD1. The CDR3 spans 14 residues. The V segment lost 5 bases and the J segment 7 bases; nucleotides outside the gene matches: 9. The germline V gene has CDR1 SGHAT and CDR2 FQNNGV. In DNA, the CDR3 is TGTGCCAGCAGCCCCCGGGACAGGGCTGGGGAGCAGTACTTC. Its protein is CASSPRDRAGEQYF.

This chain joins TRBV7-2 and TRBJ2-3; D is undetermined. The germline gives CDR1 SGHTA, CDR2 FQGNSA. Deletions cut 4 bases from V and 0 bases from J, with 8 bases between. This CDR3 is 14 amino acids long. This chain's CDR3 is CASSYGDSTDTQYF. In nucleotides, the CDR3 is TGTGCCAGCAGCTACGGAGATAGCACAGATACGCAGTATTTT.

For the CDR3, the DNA is TGTGCCAGCAGTTTTACGGGACAGCAAGAGACCCAGTACTTC. Translated, it gives CASSFTGQQETQYF. This sequence joins TRBV2 and TRBJ2-5, with 7 bases lining up with TRBD1. The ends lost 5 bases at V and 2 bases at J; junction bases unmatched: 5. There are 14 residues in the CDR3. CDR1 is SNHLY and CDR2 is FYNNEI in the germline V gene.

This sequence joins TRBV11-3 and TRBJ1-1; D gene ambiguous. Germline assignment: CDR1 SGHNT and CDR2 YENEEA. The CDR3 contains 12 residues. V was clipped by 5 bases and J by 3 bases, with 7 bases between them. The CDR3 DNA follows: TGTGCCAGCAGCACCGGGGACACTGAAGCTTTCTTT. It encodes CASSTGDTEAFF. The full variable domain, rest sourced from reference TRBV11-3 and TRBJ1-1, is EAGVVQSPRYKIIEKKQPVAFWCNPISGHNTLYWYLQNLGQGPELLIRYENEEAVDDSQLPKDRFSAERLKGVDSTLKIQPAELGDSAVYLCASSTGDTEAFFGQGTRLTVV.

CDR3 amino acids: CASSSGHPFSGANVLTF. CDR3 DNA: TGTGCCAGCAGTTCCGGACACCCGTTCTCTGGGGCCAACGTCCTGACTTTC. This chain connects TRBV28 to TRBJ2-6, with a weak D call TRBD1 (5 bases). V was pared by 4 bases and J by 0 bases, with 13 bases between. From germline, CDR1 is MDHEN and CDR2 SYDVKM. CDR3 length equals 17 residues.

The chain has TRBV28 and TRBJ2-7; TRBD1 agrees at 7 bases. V dropped 5 bases and J dropped 0; count of bases not matched to a gene: 13. The CDR3 consists of 17 residues. Germline loops: CDR1 MDHEN, CDR2 SYDVKM. The CDR3 loop is CASSLGQAVLPSYEQYV. In DNA, the CDR3 is TGTGCCAGCAGTCTTGGACAGGCTGTCCTCCCCTCCTACGAGCAGTACGTC.

V usage is TRBV28 and J usage is TRBJ2-2, with D perhaps matching TRBD2 (6 bases). The CDR3 covers 15 residues. Germline CDR1 and CDR2: MDHEN and SYDVKM. Between the trimmed V and J ends, which lost 6 bases and 0 bases, there was a span of 11 bases. The CDR3 region is CASRSGTSNTGELFF. The CDR3, as DNA: TGTGCCAGCAGGTCCGGGACTTCGAACACCGGGGAGCTGTTTTTT.

The V and J genes are TRBV6-5 and TRBJ2-3, with D possibly TRBD2 on 6 matching bases. V shed 1 base and J shed 1 base, with 9 bases lying between them. This CDR3 has 15 amino acids. From germline, CDR1 is MNHEY and CDR2 SVGAGI. The CDR3 sequence is CASSYWGGRTDTQYF. DNA for the CDR3: TGTGCCAGCAGTTACTGGGGAGGCCGCACAGATACGCAGTATTTT.

This chain uses TRBV7-2 with TRBJ1-3; 7 nucleotides agree with TRBD1. The CDR3 is 16 residues long. V dropped 3 bases and J dropped 0; count of bases not matched to a gene: 5. The V gene's germline CDR1 is SGHTA and CDR2 FQGNSA. CDR3 residues: CASSFSDRISGNTIYF. The CDR3 DNA follows: TGTGCCAGCAGCTTCTCGGACAGGATCTCTGGAAACACCATATATTTT.

The V and J genes are TRBV2 and TRBJ2-1; 9 bases are a match to TRBD2. With 5 bases clipped from V and 4 bases from J, the junction kept 6 bases outside the gene matches. CDR1 and CDR2 from the germline V gene are SNHLY and FYNNEI. This CDR3 contains 15 residues. The DNA for the CDR3 is TGTGCCAGCAGTTTTAGCGGGGGCCGTTACAATGAGCAGTTCTTC. Translating gives CASSFSGGRYNEQFF.

The V gene is TRBV9, the J gene TRBJ1-2; D is possibly TRBD1 (6 bases). V dropped 3 bases and J dropped 5 bases, with 8 bases sitting between them. The germline gives CDR1 SGDLS, CDR2 YYNGEE. The CDR3 totals 12 residues. CDR3 in DNA: TGTGCCAGCAGCGACACAGGGTATGGCTACACCTTC. Residues: CASSDTGYGYTF.

This clone has a single count. This rearrangement joins TRBV6-6 to TRBJ1-4; no reliable D call. The length of the CDR3 is 14 residues. Trimming removed 10 bases from V and 0 bases from J, with 12 bases in between. CDR1 is MNHNY, CDR2 SVGAGI, per germline (reference sequence). CDR3 DNA sequence: TGTGCCACCACAACGGGTGCAACTAATGAAAAACTGTTTTTT. Amino acid sequence: CATTTGATNEKLFF.

This chain joins TRBV10-1 and TRBJ2-3, with 9 bases lining up with TRBD2. Looked up from germline, CDR1 is WNHNN and CDR2 is SYGVQD (reference sequence). Trimming cost V 7 bases and J 1 base; bases outside gene matches: 9. CDR3 length: 16 residues. CDR3 region: CASNSPAGGGTDTQYF. The CDR3 region has the DNA TGCGCCAGCAATTCCCCGGCGGGGGGGGGCACAGATACGCAGTATTTT.